The 16 T cell receptor beta chains listed next were all sequenced from one sample in a study of T cells in Graves' hyperthyroidism and ophthalmopathy. RNA transcripts provided the source from which TCR beta CDR3 regions were amplified. The HTBI set primed first-round TCR CDR3 RT-PCR. TCRdb re-derived calls from the multiplex PCR reads in MiXCR, one entry per CDR3 protein. The repertoire holds about 380,000 distinct CDR3 sequences, around a sixth seen once, with 35% to 45% in the top ten. Sequencing was carried out using blood. These TCRs come from a man aged 18 to 29 with Graves' ophthalmopathy.

Concerning this clonotype: A much larger clone differs from this one at a single base, so this may be a read error. The rearrangement links TRBV6-2 or TRBV6-3 to TRBJ2-5; D call uncertain. The CDR3 contains 13 residues. Trimming cost V 7 bases and J 2 bases, with 11 bases left between them. The germline CDR1 and CDR2 sequences are MNHEY and SVGEGT. The CDR3 DNA reads as TGTGCCAGCATTGGTACGAGACAAGAGACCCAGTACTTC. Translating it yields CASIGTRQETQYF.

This clonotype was detected ten times or more. This chain joins TRBV7-3 and TRBJ2-7; 9 bases are a match to TRBD2. Unmatched junction bases numbered 5, after V lost 0 bases and J lost 5 bases. Germline assignment: CDR1 SGHTA and CDR2 FQGTGA. This CDR3 is built from 15 residues. In DNA form, the CDR3 reads TGTGCCAGCAGCTTAACGGCGGGGGGGATCCACGAGCAGTACTTC. This codes for CASSLTAGGIHEQYF.

This clonotype has ten or more counts. The rearrangement uses TRBV11-3 and TRBJ2-5, with no clear D. The CDR3 consists of 12 residues. V was trimmed by 4 bases and J by 7 bases, leaving 10 bases between them. Germline CDR1 reads SGHNT; CDR2 reads YENEEA. The CDR3, as DNA: TGTGCCAGCAGCTCCGACATGGGGACCCAGTACTTC. It encodes CASSSDMGTQYF.

The count of this clonotype is one. The chain uses TRBV19 and TRBJ2-1; TRBD2 matches at 16 bases. V shed 5 bases and J 10 bases; nucleotides not matched to a gene: 5. The germline V gene encodes CDR1 LNHDA and CDR2 SQIVND (reference sequence). The CDR3 has 15 residues. Here the CDR3 reads CASSGTSGGAAEQFF. The CDR3 region has the DNA TGTGCCAGTAGTGGGACTAGCGGGGGGGCGGCGGAGCAGTTCTTC.

This clonotype was seen a handful of times. The rearrangement links TRBV7-2 to TRBJ2-5; 8 bases are shared with TRBD1. The CDR3 spans 14 residues. The junction had 6 bases not matched to a gene; V was cut back by 4 bases and J by 5 bases. The germline V gene encodes CDR1 SGHTA and CDR2 FQGNSA. CDR3 nucleotide sequence: TGTGCCAGCAGCTCACTCCAGGGGGCGGAGACCCAGTACTTC. Amino acid sequence: CASSSLQGAETQYF.

This clonotype was picked up many times. This chain uses TRBV5-1 with TRBJ2-3; no definite D call. V lost 0 bases and J lost 1, with 9 bases in between. This CDR3 has 15 amino acids. The germline V gene encodes CDR1 SGHRS and CDR2 YFSETQ. CDR3 amino acids: CASSLDSQGTDTQYF. CDR3 DNA sequence: TGCGCCAGCAGCTTGGATAGTCAGGGCACAGATACGCAGTATTTT.

This clonotype has at least ten counts. This sequence joins TRBV28 and TRBJ1-1; 9 bases agree with TRBD1. The CDR3 is 15 residues long. Losses at the gene ends were 6 bases for V and 0 bases for J; bases not matched to a gene: 5. The V gene's germline CDR1 is MDHEN and CDR2 SYDVKM. The DNA of the CDR3 is TGTGCCAGCAGCCCAGGACAGGGGTTGAACACTGAAGCTTTCTTT. Translated, it gives CASSPGQGLNTEAFF.

This clonotype was detected ten times or more. This chain links TRBV10-2 with TRBJ1-1; tentatively, D is TRBD1 (5 bases). The germline gives CDR1 WSHSY, CDR2 SAAADI. Trimming took off 4 bases at V and 3 bases at J, with 12 bases between the two ends. This CDR3 comprises 14 residues. The DNA of the CDR3 is TGCGCCAGCAGTGGGTTACAGGAGTACACTGAAGCTTTCTTT. Protein product: CASSGLQEYTEAFF.

V usage is TRBV4-1 and J usage is TRBJ2-1; 14 nucleotides match TRBD2. CDR3 size: 17 residues. CDR1 and CDR2 from the germline V gene are MGHRA and YSYEKL. V lost 1 base and J lost 9; bases outside the gene matches: 8. In DNA form, the CDR3 reads TGCGCCAGCAGCCAAGGGGTGACTAGCGGGGGGGCCAGTGAGCAGTTCTTC. Its protein is CASSQGVTSGGASEQFF.

This clonotype turned up a few times. The rearrangement joins TRBV18 to TRBJ2-7; D remains ambiguous. CDR1 and CDR2 from the germline V gene are KGHSH and LQKENI. V was shortened by 3 bases and J by 3 bases, with 9 bases between the two germline ends. CDR3 length: 13 residues. CDR3 DNA sequence: TGTGCCAGCTCACCGGACGGACGCTACGAGCAGTACTTC. It translates to CASSPDGRYEQYF.

Note on this clonotype: The junction does not match germline at one end; this may be a read error. The chain employs TRBV5-1 and TRBJ1-4; tentative D call: TRBD1 (5 bases). Germline lookup yields CDR1 SGHRS and CDR2 YFSETQ. This CDR3 contains 16 residues. The CDR3 nucleotides are TGCACCAGCAGCTTGGACCCGACAGCAACTAATGAAAAACTGTTTTTT. Translated, it gives CTSSLDPTATNEKLFF.

In DNA, the CDR3 is TGTGCCAGCAGCAGAACCGGGACAGACTCCACTGGCTACACCTTC. Residues: CASSRTGTDSTGYTF. The rearrangement joins TRBV4-2 to TRBJ1-2, with 7 nucleotides matching TRBD1. The V and J ends lost 5 bases and 7 bases, in that order; junction bases with no gene match: 13. The germline CDR1 and CDR2 sequences are LGHNA and YNFKEQ. This CDR3 spans 15 amino acids.

Ten or more counts support this clonotype. The chain links TRBV12-3 or TRBV12-4 to TRBJ2-5; possibly TRBD2 for D (5 bases). The CDR3 spans 13 residues. Trimming removed 8 bases from V and 5 bases from J, with 15 bases in between. The CDR3 is CASRPSLGETQYF. The CDR3 region has the DNA TGTGCCAGCCGACCCTCACTAGGGGAGACCCAGTACTTC.

This clonotype has more than one count but fewer than ten. The V and J genes are TRBV6-1 and TRBJ2-7; 10 bases are a match to TRBD1. V lost 6 bases and J lost 5; bases outside the gene matches: 7. This CDR3 spans 14 amino acids. Per the germline V gene, CDR1 is MNHNS and CDR2 is SASEGT. CDR3 amino acids: CASRSRDRGDEQYF. The CDR3 DNA sequence: TGTGCCAGCAGGTCCCGGGACAGGGGCGACGAGCAGTACTTC.

This clonotype has only a few counts. V usage is TRBV11-2 and J usage is TRBJ2-1; D may be TRBD1 or TRBD2 (5 bases each). Germline V CDR1 and CDR2: SGHAT, FQNNGV. The V and J ends lost 5 bases and 8 bases respectively, with 19 bases between them. CDR3 length equals 15 residues. The CDR3 loop reads CASSQWGRTPHEQFF. CDR3 sequence (DNA): TGTGCCAGCAGCCAATGGGGACGTACCCCCCATGAGCAGTTCTTC.

This clonotype appeared a few times. J is TRBJ1-1 and V is TRBV5-8; D perhaps matches TRBD1 (5 bases). The germline V and J ends were trimmed by 2 bases and 4 bases, with 12 bases remaining between them. Germline V gene sequence: CDR1 SGHTS, CDR2 YDEGEE. The CDR3 runs 14 residues. The CDR3 protein is CASSFVGGGTEAFF. In nucleotides, the CDR3 is TGTGCCAGCAGCTTTGTGGGCGGGGGCACTGAAGCTTTCTTT.